The rows below give T cell receptor beta chains drawn from one sample of a study of T cell responses to AZD1222 COVID-19 vaccine. Repertoires were generated with immunoSEQ multiplex PCR, while TCRdb's copy carries only in-frame clones and drops some. Of some 110,000 clones in the sample, approximately 88% were seen once. Sequenced here: peripheral blood, sampled on day 0 of AZD1222 vaccination. The receptors stem from an adult in good health. The CDR3 runs from the conserved cysteine through the conserved F or W. The order of the fields is J gene, clone size, V gene, D gene, CDR3 protein, CDR3 DNA. D genes are given only for firm matches. Clone size is stated in some rows and not others, as once, few, many or a class when expanded.

>TRBJ1-1|.|TRBV7-2|.
CASSLMEDTEAFF
TGTGCCAGCAGCCTCATGGAGGACACTGAAGCTTTCTTT
>TRBJ1-2|.|TRBV9|TRBD1
CASNKQGAHGYTF
TGTGCCAGCAATAAACAGGGGGCGCATGGCTACACCTTC
>TRBJ2-1|.|TRBV30|.
CAWKSYRLYNEQFF
TGTGCCTGGAAATCTTACCGCCTCTACAATGAGCAGTTCTTC
>TRBJ1-3|.|TRBV6-4|.
CASSDSRGQVRNTIYF
TGTGCCAGCAGTGACTCGAGGGGCCAGGTGCGAAACACCATATATTTT
>TRBJ1-6|.|TRBV7-9|.
CASSPDYNSPLHF
TGTGCCAGCAGCCCAGACTATAATTCACCCCTCCACTTT
>TRBJ1-2|.|TRBV28|.
CASSPPRRGGGHGYTF
TGTGCCAGCAGTCCGCCCCGGCGAGGGGGGGGGCATGGCTACACCTTC
>TRBJ2-7|.|TRBV5-1|.
CASSSNEESEQYF
TGCGCCAGCAGCTCCAATGAGGAGTCCGAGCAGTACTTC
>TRBJ1-2|.|TRBV9|.
CASSEGFGQKANYGYTF
TGTGCCAGCAGCGAGGGATTCGGACAGAAAGCTAACTATGGCTACACCTTC
>TRBJ1-5|.|TRBV10-3|.
CAISETGQGQPQHF
TGTGCCATCAGTGAGACGGGGCAAGGTCAGCCCCAGCATTTT
>TRBJ1-6|.|TRBV13|TRBD1
CASSHRGSQGSYNSPLHF
TGTGCCAGCAGCCACAGGGGATCCCAGGGTTCCTATAATTCACCCCTCCACTTT
>TRBJ2-4|.|TRBV6-5|.
CASRGSLAKNIQYF
TGTGCCAGCCGGGGGTCGCTAGCCAAAAACATTCAGTACTTC
>TRBJ2-5|.|TRBV29-1|TRBD1
CSVRPGQGAQYF
TGCAGCGTTCGTCCGGGACAGGGGGCCCAGTACTTC
>TRBJ1-1|.|TRBV2|TRBD1
CASTPSRGQGRVRAFF
TGTGCCAGCACCCCAAGCCGGGGACAGGGGAGAGTGAGGGCTTTCTTT
>TRBJ2-2|.|TRBV28|TRBD2
CASSIGTSGTGELFF
TGTGCCAGCAGTATTGGGACTAGCGGCACCGGGGAGCTGTTTTTT
>TRBJ1-2|.|TRBV11-2|TRBD1
CASRPIRQGAGRLTF
TGTGCCAGCAGACCCATACGACAGGGCGCGGGGCGTCTCACCTTC
>TRBJ1-2|.|TRBV7-9|.
CASSLVGVDYYGYTF
TGTGCCAGCAGCTTAGTAGGGGTGGATTACTATGGCTACACCTTC
>TRBJ1-1|once|TRBV5-1|.
CASMVVPGNTEAFF
TGCGCCAGCATGGTGGTGCCTGGGAACACTGAAGCTTTCTTT
>TRBJ1-1|.|TRBV28|.
CASISGLMHTEAFF
TGTGCCAGCATCTCGGGACTCATGCACACTGAAGCTTTCTTT
>TRBJ1-5|.|TRBV7-3|.
CASSSDYNQPQHF
TGTGCCAGCAGCTCCGACTACAATCAGCCCCAGCATTTT
>TRBJ1-2|few|TRBV30|TRBD1
CAWWDSENYGYTF
TGTGCCTGGTGGGACAGCGAGAACTATGGCTACACCTTC
>TRBJ1-4|.|TRBV4-2|TRBD1
CASSPSEGAEKLFF
TGTGCCAGCAGCCCGTCGGAGGGGGCCGAAAAACTGTTTTTT
>TRBJ2-7|.|TRBV6-6|TRBD2
CASSPTWEGSSYEQYF
TGTGCCAGCAGTCCTACATGGGAGGGGAGCTCCTACGAGCAGTACTTC
>TRBJ2-7|.|TRBV5-1|.
CASSPLQGLDSEQYF
TGCGCCAGCAGCCCCCTTCAGGGTCTAGATAGCGAGCAGTACTTC
>TRBJ1-4|.|TRBV5-1|TRBD1
CASSDPGQGYEKLFF
TGCGCCAGCAGCGACCCGGGACAGGGTTATGAAAAACTGTTTTTT
>TRBJ1-1|.|TRBV18|TRBD1
CASSGSRGISTEAFF
TGTGCCAGCTCCGGATCCAGGGGGATCAGCACTGAAGCTTTCTTT
>TRBJ2-7|.|TRBV24-1|.
CATLPISSYEQYF
TGTGCCACACTACCTATAAGCTCCTACGAGCAGTACTTC
>TRBJ2-3|.|TRBV24-1|TRBD1
CATSTSGGGTDTQYF
TGTGCCACCAGTACCTCAGGGGGCGGTACAGATACGCAGTATTTT
>TRBJ1-4|.|TRBV30|.
CAWSIPEEKLFF
TGTGCCTGGAGTATTCCCGAGGAAAAACTGTTTTTT
>TRBJ1-2|.|TRBV21-1|.
CASSKPVRRDHGYTF
TGTGCCAGCAGCAAACCTGTGCGCAGGGATCATGGCTACACCTTC
>TRBJ1-5|few|TRBV24-1|TRBD1
CATSVGQGLNQPQHF
TGTGCCACCAGTGTGGGACAGGGGCTAAATCAGCCCCAGCATTTT
>TRBJ2-7|.|TRBV9|.
CASSPRAGAPYEQYF
TGTGCCAGCAGCCCTCGGGCGGGCGCTCCCTACGAGCAGTACTTC